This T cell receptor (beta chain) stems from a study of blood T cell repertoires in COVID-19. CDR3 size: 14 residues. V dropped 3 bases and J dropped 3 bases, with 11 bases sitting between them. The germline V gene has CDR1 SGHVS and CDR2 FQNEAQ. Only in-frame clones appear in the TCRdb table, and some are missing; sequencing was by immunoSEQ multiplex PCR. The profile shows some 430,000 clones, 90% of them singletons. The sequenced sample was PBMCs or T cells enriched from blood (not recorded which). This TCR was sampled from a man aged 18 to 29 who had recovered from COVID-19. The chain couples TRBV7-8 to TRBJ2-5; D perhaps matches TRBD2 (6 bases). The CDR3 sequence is CASSFPGGKETQYF. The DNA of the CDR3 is TGTGCCAGCAGCTTTCCAGGAGGGAAAGAGACCCAGTACTTC.